The TCR beta chain under discussion was sequenced for a study of cytomegalovirus exposure and HLA in healthy donors. Donors were drawn from the approximately 130-subject validation cohort, separate from the roughly 670-subject first cohort. CDR1 SGHDT and CDR2 YYEEEE come from the germline V gene. This CDR3 has 12 residues. Trimming removed 7 bases at V and 1 base at J, with 8 bases between. Measured with immunoSEQ multiplex PCR; TCRdb has only the in-frame clones, and not every one. The sample has 140,000 or so clones, approximately 90% seen once. V is TRBV5-6 and J is TRBJ1-1; D is uncertain. Sequencing was carried out using PBMCs. The TCR comes from a woman in her 30s in good health and CMV-seropositive. The CDR3 coding sequence is TGTGCCAGCTCATGGCAGAACACTGAAGCTTTCTTT. Translated: CASSWQNTEAFF. The entire variable domain, with the rest obtained from reference TRBV5-6 and TRBJ1-1, is as follows: DAGVTQSPTHLIKTRGQQVTLRCSPKSGHDTVSWYQQALGQGPQFIFQYYEEEERQRGNFPDRFSGHQFPNYSSELNVNALLLGDSALYLCASSWQNTEAFFGQGTRLTVV.